This T cell receptor (beta chain) emerged from a study of cytomegalovirus exposure and HLA in healthy donors (dated by TCRdb to 2016 to 2017). In the study overall: In an earlier analysis of some 610 of the donors, 276 Gb of sequence data and 90 million to 120 million unique TCR beta sequences from about 179 million T cells were reported. On average, roughly 240,000 unique TCR beta nucleotide sequences were sequenced per donor among 398 genotyped donors of the cohort, with roughly 18% of those sequences being non-productive. Because of strong linkage in the cohort, roughly five DR-DQ haplotypes were treated as single units for association and clustering. The study was designed to test whether signatures of past pathogen exposure could be identified by cataloging public T cell receptors. Roughly 310 gigabases of sequencing data and tens of millions of unique TCR sequences were included in an early release covering about 620 HLA-typed donors. In a later analysis, previously published TCR beta repertoires from fewer than 750 donors were re-analyzed and high-resolution HLA genotyping was added so that TCR occurrence patterns could be studied. HLA typing included class I and class II loci at four-digit resolution. Every discovery cohort repertoire had been produced on one sequencing platform. An earlier analysis of fewer than 700 of the donors applied high-throughput TCR beta sequencing to assess whether each TCR beta V gene segment acted as functional or pseudogenic. The later analysis used no new phenotypic data to find candidate immune exposures, relying instead on TCR beta sequences and their occurrence across donors. A separate validation cohort of over a hundred different subjects was used in addition to the 666-subject first cohort. A later genetic analysis used genome-wide SNP genotypes for about 60% of the roughly 700 donors, treating that subset as a discovery cohort. Of the 300 to 500 genotyped donors, approximately 81% were placed in the genetic ancestry cluster associated with self-reported Caucasian donors. The study used immunosequencing to profile the T cell repertoires of 666 subjects and linked those repertoires to cytomegalovirus serostatus. To predict cytomegalovirus infection status, the study combined high-throughput TCR immunosequencing, statistical association of individual TCRs with disease status, and machine learning. Typing coverage differed by locus: A, B, C, DRB1 and DQB1 were typed in roughly 629-630 donors, DQA1 in 522, DPA1 in approximately 600, and DPB1 in 450 to 480. Donor age, sex, ethnicity and CMV serostatus were compiled alongside the repertoire data. Beyond this particular receptor, the publication reports: Correlated functional status among segregating V segments might reflect linkage disequilibrium, but an unknown experimental factor could not be ruled out. A later analysis found that HLA-associated TCR beta chains were more clonally expanded and had lower generation probabilities than equally common non-associated chains. CMV serostatus was the only immune exposure information available for the cohort. The sequencing pipeline was judged likely to have produced a cluster of highly shared sequence variants as a technical artifact. In the study, 164 TCR beta chains were listed as associated with cytomegalovirus. In this cohort, only TCR beta chains were sequenced, and detectable features were limited by the absence of alpha or paired-chain data. According to a later analysis, most CMV-associated TCR beta chains appeared to be HLA-restricted, and the HLA associations seemed to be driven largely by CMV exposure. Sequencing depth was assumed to be roughly uniform across donors in the presence/absence analyses, though that assumption may not hold. While some public TCRs were present in many individuals, most TCR sequences turned up only very rarely across donors. Because HLA typing was unavailable for some donors at each locus, only the typed subset was used in association tests. Because the 87-base-pair reads could not distinguish some IMGT-functional V segments, including TRBV6-2 and TRBV6-3, those segments were excluded. A further reported finding was that TCR beta sequences accurately predicted the HLA-A and HLA-B alleles for most subjects in the first cohort. When HLA alleles, especially DR and DQ, strongly co-occurred, attributing TCR associations to individual alleles was difficult. According to the authors, the approach could potentially be generalized to other disease states and immunological phenotypes. At a false discovery rate of 0.05, a later analysis linked under 20,000 TCR beta sequences to specific HLA alleles. In a later analysis, the rate of TCR association differed among HLA loci, with DRB1 alleles having the most associated TCRs and HLA-C alleles having the fewest. An association between a missense DCLRE1C variant and V-gene and J-gene trimming of TCR beta chains was found in a later genetic analysis and replicated in an independent cohort. Broadly in line with IMGT annotations, most TCR beta V segments showed up in productive rearrangements about 87% or about 30% of the time in an earlier analysis of approximately 640 of the donors. A few of the identified cytomegalovirus-associated TCR beta chains were confirmed in vitro to be specific for cytomegalovirus antigens. Compared with the approximately 700-donor mean, donors in an Asian-associated ancestry cluster had fewer N-insertions in productive TCRs, according to a later genetic analysis. In a later analysis, several top co-occurrence clusters were reported to appear linked to parvovirus B19, influenza, CMV and Epstein-Barr virus. The classifier was reported to diagnose cytomegalovirus status with high specificity and sensitivity in both the original and validation cohorts. Because counts were too low, about 18 rarely observed V segments, including chromosome 9 orphons, were excluded from the earlier analysis of 500 to 700 of the donors.

In total, approximately 610 healthy bone marrow donors made up the cohort. Cohort members were all nominally healthy when sampled, although unrecorded immune exposures were likely present. Of the 700 or so cohort members, more than 250 had a positive CMV serostatus and about 400 had a negative one, while no CMV serostatus was recorded for the donor. Every donor gave a peripheral blood sample, and the peripheral blood mononuclear cells from that sample were used for TCR beta sequencing. Genomic DNA extraction from the blood cell samples was performed with the Qiagen DNeasy Blood Extraction Kit. Points on this clone: No cognate antigen has been identified for it. One base away there is no much larger clone; base qualities are not given.

V loses 9 bases at its end and J loses 0 bases; junction bases beyond the gene matches: 11. Including cysteine and phenylalanine, the CDR3 has 16 amino acids. Left in the record is the CDR3 DNA by itself, 48 bases read in frame from the first base. CDR1 and CDR2 are read off the germline V gene (reference sequence) as LNHDA and SQIVND. Library preparation used the immunoSEQ multiplex PCR assay. A mixture of 60 forward primers for TCR Vbeta segments and 13 reverse primers for TCR Jbeta segments was used in the multiplex PCR. Amplification of the CDR3 region of rearranged TCR beta genes was performed with a multiplex PCR assay on genomic DNA. On the Illumina HiSeq System, the amplified TCR beta libraries were sequenced as 87-base-pair reads. As for how the authors treated the data: Across the roughly 670 repertoires, a later analysis counted around 80 million unique TCR beta chains, around 11 million of which were shared by at least two donors. To remove PCR and sequencing errors, raw reads were error-corrected and collapsed into unique sequences using a nearest-neighbor algorithm that merged closely related sequences. To assign V, D and J gene segments, CDR3 sequences were aligned to IMGT reference sequences. For a sequence to be retained, at least a six-nucleotide match to both a V gene segment and a J gene segment was required. A rearrangement was called productive if the CDR3 had no stop codons and remained in frame with V and J, and every other rearrangement was called non-productive. Following IMGT convention, CDR3 was defined as the stretch from the second conserved V-encoded cysteine to the conserved J-encoded phenylalanine. In an earlier analysis of more than 550 of the donors, sequences lacking an unambiguous match to a single V gene segment were excluded. An earlier analysis of 550 to 650 of the donors classified V segments as functional when productive rearrangements were above 56.7% and as segregating when the standard deviation between donors was above 5%. To diagnose cytomegalovirus status from the catalog of TCR beta chain sequences, a statistical classification framework was built. V and J gene assignment, in a later analysis, came from comparing TCR nucleotide sequences with IMGT/GENE-DB human TR gene sequences. A later analysis assigned CDR3 sequences and most-parsimonious VDJ recombination scenarios with the TCRdist pipeline. In a later analysis, every TCR beta chain was defined by the combination of its CDR3 amino acid sequence and its V-gene family, and reads without a unique V-gene family were dropped. To address suspected cross-contamination and a sequencing artifact, a later analysis removed under 600 highly shared, low-generation-probability nucleotide sequences. In a later analysis, a clonal expansion index for each public chain was calculated from normalized within-repertoire ranks of inferred template counts. In a later analysis, generation probabilities were computed with a VDJ recombination model fitted to out-of-frame rearrangements, and the resulting probabilities were checked against IGoR. A later analysis scored TCR-TCR, TCR-HLA and TCR-CMV co-occurrence with hypergeometric tests, applying a repertoire-size bias correction to TCR pairs. A later analysis estimated false discovery rates by permuting HLA or CMV assignments 20 times. In a later analysis, co-occurring TCRs were grouped using DBSCAN, and TCRdist sequence similarity was added for clustering within HLA-allele-positive subsets. Co-occurrence clustering excluded repertoires with fewer than 30,000 or more than 120,000 public chains, plus five with anomalous nucleotide sharing. Here the immuneACCESS table is served through TCRdb, limited to in-frame sequences with V and J called. Missing clones are a known gap in these copies; in checked studies unresolved V genes cover under half, and the rest lacks a known reason. That table gives V, J and clone size, and the DNA gave D and trimming. This sample comprises under 200,000 clones, 80% to 85% of them detected only once. The ten top clones hold more than 1.5% of the sample.

This sequence uses TRBV19 and TRBJ1-1; the junction holds 9 bases that match TRBD1. The sequenced sample was PBMCs. The receptor was isolated from a human donor in good health. The DNA sequence is as follows: TGTGCCAGCATCAAAATACAGGGGGCTTTGAACACTGAAGCTTTCTTT. It encodes CASIKIQGALNTEAFF. The CDR3, completed at both ends by the reference TRBV19 and TRBJ1-1 genes, gives the full variable domain DGGITQSPKYLFRKEGQNVTLSCEQNLNHDAMYWYRQDPGQGLRLIYYSQIVNDFQKGDIAEGYSVSREKKESFPLTVTSAQKNPTAFYLCASIKIQGALNTEAFFGQGTRLTVV.